A single sample gave rise to the 27 T cell receptor beta chains below, sequenced in a study of T cells in Graves' hyperthyroidism and ophthalmopathy (dated by TCRdb to about 2019). Libraries were built with multiplex PCR. Sequencing used an Illumina HiSeq 2000. The TCR beta CDR3 regions were amplified from RNA transcripts. For the first round of RT-PCR on the TCR CDR3, the HTBI primer set was used together with the Qiagen OneStep RT-PCR kit. TCRdb redid the processing of the public reads, applying fastp at Q25 and MiXCR, and retained in-frame beta chains. Every distinct CDR3 protein forms one entry, paired with its most common genes and DNA. Across this sample there are fewer than 650,000 distinct CDR3 sequences, with 40% to 50% seen only once. 44% of the sample lies in the top ten. Sequencing was performed on peripheral blood or thyroid tissue (not recorded which). Source of these receptors: an adult woman with Graves' disease, either hyperthyroidism or ophthalmopathy (not recorded which).

The rearrangement joins TRBV20-1 to TRBJ1-2; TRBD1 agrees at 7 bases. The CDR3 has 13 amino acids. Trimming took 5 bases from V and 3 from J; bases not matched to a gene: 6. Germline CDR1 reads DFQATT; CDR2 reads SNEGSKA (reference sequence). CDR3 region: CSAAKGTDYGYTF. The CDR3 DNA reads as TGCAGTGCTGCCAAAGGGACAGACTATGGCTACACCTTC.

This clonotype was picked up one time. An end of the junction does not agree with germline; a read error may underlie this. The chain employs TRBV19 and TRBJ2-6; no reliable D call. This CDR3 spans 14 amino acids. Germline CDR1 and CDR2: LNHDA and SQIVND (reference sequence). CDR3 in DNA: TGCAGTGCTTTTCTAGGCTCTGGGGCCAACGTCCTGACTTTC. As protein: CSAFLGSGANVLTF.

This chain uses TRBV29-1 with TRBJ1-3; 9 bases align to TRBD1. The V segment lost 7 bases and the J segment 0 bases; nucleotides outside the gene matches: 7. CDR1 is SQVTM and CDR2 is ANQGSEA in the germline V gene. The CDR3 length is 15 residues. CDR3 loop: CSAWTGASSGNTIYF. The DNA for the CDR3 is TGCAGCGCATGGACAGGGGCTAGCTCTGGAAACACCATATATTTT.

This clonotype is a singleton in its sample. The chain joins TRBV24-1 to TRBJ1-1, with 9 bases matching TRBD1. Germline loops: CDR1 KGHDR, CDR2 SFDVKD. J was trimmed by 14 bases and V by 5 bases; bases with no gene match: 8. This CDR3 is 12 amino acids long. Written as DNA, the CDR3 is TGTGCCACCAGTGCGGCCGGGACAGGGCGGTTCTTT. It specifies CATSAAGTGRFF.

The J gene is TRBJ1-6, the V gene TRBV7-2; 7 positions match TRBD1. The CDR3 has 13 amino acids. The V and J ends lost 5 bases and 10 bases, in that order; junction bases with no gene match: 5. Per germline, CDR1 SGHTA and CDR2 FQGNSA. The chain's CDR3 is CASSEGQSSPLHF. The CDR3 nucleotides read TGTGCCAGCAGCGAGGGACAGTCGTCACCCCTCCACTTT.

The chain combines TRBV2 with TRBJ1-6; the D gene is possibly TRBD1 (6 bases). Germline CDR1 and CDR2: SNHLY and FYNNEI. CDR3 length: 14 amino acids. V was clipped by 7 bases and J by 4 bases, with 11 bases between them. The CDR3: CASNREGYNSPLHF. The CDR3 DNA sequence: TGTGCCAGCAACAGGGAGGGGTATAATTCACCCCTCCACTTT.

The chain recombines TRBV2 with TRBJ2-1, with 7 bases identical to TRBD2. V lost 5 bases and J lost 4; bases outside the gene matches: 2. Germline-derived CDR1 and CDR2 are SNHLY and FYNNEI. The CDR3 length is 13 residues. CDR3 in amino acids: CASSTSVYNEQFF. DNA of the CDR3: TGTGCCAGCAGTACTAGCGTGTACAATGAGCAGTTCTTC.

This clonotype has ten or more counts. CDR3 sequence: CASSFRYQPQHF. DNA of the CDR3: TGTGCCAGCAGTTTCCGTTATCAGCCCCAGCATTTT. The chain carries TRBV28 and TRBJ1-5; D gene uncertain. The CDR3 totals 12 residues. The germline V gene encodes CDR1 MDHEN and CDR2 SYDVKM. V dropped 3 bases and J dropped 5 bases, with 5 bases sitting between them.

V is TRBV20-1 and J is TRBJ2-7; no firm D call. This CDR3 spans 11 amino acids. The V end lost 6 bases, the J end lost 9 bases, and 15 bases lay between the germline ends. Germline loops: CDR1 DFQATT, CDR2 SNEGSKA (reference sequence). The CDR3 DNA is TGCAGTGCACACGACTCTCGTGTGCAGTACTTC. Encoded protein: CSAHDSRVQYF.

There are many counts of this clonotype. This chain connects TRBV20-1 to TRBJ2-5; 8 bases fit TRBD1. In germline, CDR1 is DFQATT, CDR2 SNEGSKA (reference sequence). CDR3 length: 15 residues. With V trimmed by 0 bases and J by 4 bases, 7 bases remained unmatched. The CDR3 DNA reads as TGCAGTGCTAGAGATCCTCAGGGGGCTGGAGAGACCCAGTACTTC. This gives the protein CSARDPQGAGETQYF.

The J gene is TRBJ1-4, the V gene TRBV20-1, with D uncertain. V was pared by 6 bases and J by 6 bases, with 14 bases between. In germline, CDR1 is DFQATT, CDR2 SNEGSKA (reference sequence). The CDR3 is made up of 13 amino acids. CDR3 DNA: TGCAGTGCCCCCCCCGCCCACCATGAAAAACTGTTTTTT. This encodes CSAPPAHHEKLFF.

This clonotype was counted ten times or more. The chain joins TRBV5-1 to TRBJ1-3, with D hard to call. Trimming pared 4 bases from V and 0 bases from J, leaving 11 bases between. Germline values: CDR1 SGHRS, CDR2 YFSETQ. The CDR3 spans 15 residues. In nucleotides, the CDR3 is TGCGCCAGCAGCCGCGTGCCAGGCTCTGGAAACACCATATATTTT. Amino acids: CASSRVPGSGNTIYF.

The chain carries TRBV6-5 and TRBJ1-6; 7 bases are a match to TRBD1. The junction had 11 bases not matched to a gene; V was cut back by 2 bases and J by 7 bases. CDR3 length equals 17 residues. Per the germline V gene, CDR1 is MNHEY and CDR2 is SVGAGI. The chain's CDR3 is CASSYTRQGGKNSPLHF. CDR3 DNA: TGTGCCAGCAGTTACACTCGACAGGGTGGGAAGAATTCACCCCTCCACTTT.

The table lists this clonotype with a few counts. Here the CDR3 DNA reads TGTGCCAGCAGCCTCGGCACAGGGGGCACCCAGCCCCAGCATTTT. Translation gives CASSLGTGGTQPQHF. The chain uses TRBV2 and TRBJ1-5; 9 nucleotides match TRBD1. The length of the CDR3 is 15 residues. Germline V gene sequence: CDR1 SNHLY, CDR2 FYNNEI. V lost 6 bases to trimming and J lost 7 bases; unmatched junction nucleotides: 10.

V is TRBV5-1 and J is TRBJ1-1; maybe TRBD1 (6 bases). Germline V gives CDR1 SGHRS, CDR2 YFSETQ. V lost 0 bases and J lost 12, with 18 bases in between. The CDR3 sequence is 14 residues long. Here the CDR3 reads CASSLDRAPTMSFF. The CDR3 DNA sequence: TGCGCCAGCAGCTTGGACAGGGCGCCTACCATGTCTTTCTTT. The entire variable domain, with the rest obtained from reference TRBV5-1 and TRBJ1-1, is as follows: KAGVTQTPRYLIKTRGQQVTLSCSPISGHRSVSWYQQTPGQGLQFLFEYFSETQRNKGNFPGRFSGRQFSNSRSEMNVSTLELGDSALYLCASSLDRAPTMSFFGQGTRLTVV.

This clonotype was detected only once. This could be a read error, since a much larger clone is one nucleotide away. This rearrangement joins TRBV4-3 to TRBJ2-7; D perhaps matches TRBD2 (6 bases). Germline-derived CDR1 and CDR2 are LGHNA and YSLEER. The V gene lost 1 base and the J gene lost 2 bases, with 12 bases spanning the gap. CDR3 length equals 15 residues. DNA for the CDR3: TGCGCCAGCAGCCAAGGTACTCGCGGGACCTACGAGCAGTACTTC. Amino acids: CASSQGTRGTYEQYF.

The chain combines TRBV10-2 with TRBJ2-7, with D possibly TRBD2 on 6 matching bases. With 4 bases removed from V and 1 base from J, the gap between germline ends came to 20 bases. There are 17 residues in the CDR3. Germline CDR1 WSHSY, CDR2 SAAADI. CDR3 in DNA: TGCGCCAGCAGTGCCAGTAGTCGATCGGGAGAGTCCTACGAGCAGTACTTC. Translating gives CASSASSRSGESYEQYF.

This clonotype was recorded many times. The chain links TRBV5-5 to TRBJ1-1; the D gene is possibly TRBD1 (6 bases). The CDR3 runs 17 residues. Looked up from germline, CDR1 is SGHKS and CDR2 is YYEKEE (reference sequence). V lost 4 bases and J 5 bases, leaving 24 bases between the germline ends. Here the CDR3 DNA reads TGTGCCAGCAGCCACGACAGGCCTGCGCGGGAGGTAACTGAAGCTTTCTTT. This codes for CASSHDRPAREVTEAFF.

CDR3 protein: CASSLAGGGGQPQHF. The CDR3 region has the DNA TGTGCCAGCAGCTTAGCAGGAGGGGGCGGTCAGCCCCAGCATTTT. J is TRBJ1-5 and V is TRBV7-2; 7 nucleotides agree with TRBD1. The CDR3 length is 15 residues. The germline V gene encodes CDR1 SGHTA and CDR2 FQGNSA. The trim removed 0 bases at V and 6 bases at J, leaving 5 bases unmatched.

This clonotype was counted once. V and J are TRBV20-1 and TRBJ2-5; tentatively, D is TRBD2 (5 bases). Germline CDR1 DFQATT, CDR2 SNEGSKA (reference sequence). V lost 4 bases and J 3 bases, leaving 6 bases between the germline ends. The CDR3 length is 11 residues. The CDR3 nucleotides read TGCAGTGCTAAGGAGGAAGAGACCCAGTACTTC. Residues: CSAKEEETQYF.

This sequence joins TRBV7-9 and TRBJ2-2; D unclear. V was shortened by 1 base and J by 0 bases, with 9 bases between the two germline ends. CDR1 is SEHNR, CDR2 FQNEAQ, per germline (reference sequence). This CDR3 comprises 16 residues. CDR3 protein: CASSLEGKANTGELFF. CDR3 DNA: TGTGCCAGCAGCTTAGAGGGAAAAGCGAACACCGGGGAGCTGTTTTTT.

This clonotype was recorded many times. The chain joins TRBV19 to TRBJ2-2; D is uncertain. CDR1 and CDR2 (germline): LNHDA, SQIVND (reference sequence). Between the trimmed V and J ends, which lost 6 bases and 3 bases, there was a span of 8 bases. This CDR3 is 13 amino acids long. Written as DNA, the CDR3 is TGTGCCAGTAGGGCAGGTCACACCGGGGAGCTGTTTTTT. This gives the protein CASRAGHTGELFF.

This chain links TRBV20-1 with TRBJ1-5, with D perhaps matching TRBD1 (5 bases). Trimming took off 5 bases at V and 5 bases at J, with 13 bases between the two ends. The CDR3 runs to 13 residues. Germline CDR1 DFQATT, CDR2 SNEGSKA (reference sequence). DNA of the CDR3: TGCAGTGCTTACGCACAGGCCGATCAGCCCCAGCATTTT. This gives the protein CSAYAQADQPQHF.

V is TRBV7-9 and J is TRBJ2-7, with TRBD1 matching 9 bases. V lost 6 bases to trimming and J lost 3 bases; unmatched junction nucleotides: 9. In germline, CDR1 is SEHNR, CDR2 FQNEAQ (reference sequence). CDR3 length: 15 amino acids. CDR3: CASSQQGAPLYEQYF. The CDR3 region has the DNA TGTGCCAGCAGTCAACAGGGGGCTCCTCTCTACGAGCAGTACTTC.

This clonotype has ten or more counts. The chain carries TRBV5-6 and TRBJ1-2; perhaps TRBD1 as D (6 bases). The CDR3 extends over 13 amino acids. CDR1 and CDR2 from the germline V gene are SGHDT and YYEEEE. V shed 4 bases and J shed 8 bases, with 15 bases lying between them. CDR3: CASSPGTGRGYTF. CDR3 coding DNA: TGTGCCAGCAGCCCGGGCACAGGGAGAGGCTACACCTTC.

Notes on this clonotype: One junction end disagrees with the germline gene, perhaps due to a read error. This sequence joins TRBV7-9 and TRBJ2-6; the match to TRBD1 covers 8 bases. Germline V gives CDR1 SEHNR, CDR2 FQNEAQ (reference sequence). The CDR3 length is 13 residues. CDR3 coding DNA: TGTGCCAGCAGGAAAACAGGGGGCAACGTCCTGACTTTC. Protein: CASRKTGGNVLTF.

The V gene is TRBV10-3, the J gene TRBJ1-5; D may be TRBD1 (5 bases). Germline V gene sequence: CDR1 ENHRY, CDR2 SYGVKD. CDR3 size: 10 residues. Trimming shortened V by 10 bases and J by 7 bases, and 8 bases separated the two germline ends. The CDR3 here is CATQGQPQHF. The CDR3 DNA sequence: TGTGCCACCCAGGGACAGCCCCAGCATTTT.